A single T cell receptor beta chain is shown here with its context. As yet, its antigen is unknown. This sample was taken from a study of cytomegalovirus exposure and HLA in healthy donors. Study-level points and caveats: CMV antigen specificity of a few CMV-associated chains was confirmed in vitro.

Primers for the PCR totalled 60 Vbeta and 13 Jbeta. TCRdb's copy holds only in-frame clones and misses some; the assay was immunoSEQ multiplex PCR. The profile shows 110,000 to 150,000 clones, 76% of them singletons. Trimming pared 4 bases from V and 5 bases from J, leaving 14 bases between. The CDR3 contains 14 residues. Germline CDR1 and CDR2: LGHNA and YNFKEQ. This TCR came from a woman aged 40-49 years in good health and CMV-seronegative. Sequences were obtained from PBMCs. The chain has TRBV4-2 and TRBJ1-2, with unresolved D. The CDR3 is CASSPRFQAYGYTF. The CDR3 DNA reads TGTGCCAGCAGCCCACGTTTCCAGGCATATGGCTACACCTTC.